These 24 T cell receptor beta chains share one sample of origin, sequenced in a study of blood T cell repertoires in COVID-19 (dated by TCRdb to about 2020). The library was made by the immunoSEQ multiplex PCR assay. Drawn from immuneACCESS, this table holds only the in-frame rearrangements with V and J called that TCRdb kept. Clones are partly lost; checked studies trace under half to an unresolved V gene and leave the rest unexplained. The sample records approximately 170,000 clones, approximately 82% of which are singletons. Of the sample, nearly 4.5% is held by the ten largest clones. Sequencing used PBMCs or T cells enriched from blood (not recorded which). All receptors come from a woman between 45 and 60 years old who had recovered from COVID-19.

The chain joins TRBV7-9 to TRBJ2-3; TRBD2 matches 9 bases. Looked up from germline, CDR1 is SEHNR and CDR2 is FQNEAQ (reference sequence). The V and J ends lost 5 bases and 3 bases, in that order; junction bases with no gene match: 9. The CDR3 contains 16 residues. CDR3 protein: CASSPLAGGPTDTQYF. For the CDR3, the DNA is TGTGCCAGCAGCCCACTGGCGGGAGGGCCGACAGATACGCAGTATTTT.

CDR3 DNA sequence: TGTGCCAGCAGTTTGAGGAGCGGTGGCTACACCTTC. Translation: CASSLRSGGYTF. V usage is TRBV12-3 or TRBV12-4 and J usage is TRBJ1-2; no clear D. Trimming stripped 3 bases from V and 7 bases from J, with 9 bases between. The CDR3 spans 12 residues.

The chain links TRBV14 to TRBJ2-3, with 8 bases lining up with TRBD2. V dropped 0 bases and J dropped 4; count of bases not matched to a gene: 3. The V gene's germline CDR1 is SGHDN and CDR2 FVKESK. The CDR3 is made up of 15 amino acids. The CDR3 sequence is CASSQEVAGPDTQYF. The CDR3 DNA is TGTGCCAGCAGCCAAGAGGTAGCGGGACCAGATACGCAGTATTTT.

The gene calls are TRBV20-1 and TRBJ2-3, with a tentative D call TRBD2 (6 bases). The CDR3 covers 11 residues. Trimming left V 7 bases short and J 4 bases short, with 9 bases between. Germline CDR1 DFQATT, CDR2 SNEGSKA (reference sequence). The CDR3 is CSESGADTQYF. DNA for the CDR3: TGCAGTGAATCGGGAGCAGATACGCAGTATTTT.

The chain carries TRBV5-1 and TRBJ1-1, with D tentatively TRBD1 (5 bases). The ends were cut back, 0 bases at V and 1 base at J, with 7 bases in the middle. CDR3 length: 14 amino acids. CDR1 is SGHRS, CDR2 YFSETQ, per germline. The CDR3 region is CASSLGQPNTEAFF. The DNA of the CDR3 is TGCGCCAGCAGCTTGGGACAGCCGAACACTGAAGCTTTCTTT.

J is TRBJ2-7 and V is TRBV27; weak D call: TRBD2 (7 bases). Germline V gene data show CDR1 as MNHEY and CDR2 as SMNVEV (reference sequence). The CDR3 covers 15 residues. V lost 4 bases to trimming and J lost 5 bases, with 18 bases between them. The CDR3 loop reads CASSCKVRGADEQYV. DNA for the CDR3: TGTGCCAGCAGTTGTAAGGTTCGGGGGGCCGACGAGCAGTACGTC.

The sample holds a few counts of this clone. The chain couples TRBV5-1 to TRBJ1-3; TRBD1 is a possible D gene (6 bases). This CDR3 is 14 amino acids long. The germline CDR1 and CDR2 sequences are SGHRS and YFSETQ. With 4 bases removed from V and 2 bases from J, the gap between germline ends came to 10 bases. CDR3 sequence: CASSTGTPGNTIYF. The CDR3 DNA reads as TGCGCCAGCAGCACGGGGACACCTGGAAACACCATATATTTT.

CDR3 bases: TGTGCCAGCAGACCGCGGGGGGCCGGACTACGGGAGACCCAGTACTTC. This codes for CASRPRGAGLRETQYF. The chain is built from TRBV7-8 and TRBJ2-5; 8 bases map to TRBD2. The germline gives CDR1 SGHVS, CDR2 FQNEAQ. V shed 6 bases, J shed 5 bases, and the junction held 14 bases outside the gene matches. The CDR3 contains 16 residues.

The CDR3 nucleotides are TGTGCCTGGAACAGGGGCGGGTTAGGCGAGCAGTACGTC. Its protein product is CAWNRGGLGEQYV. The chain combines TRBV30 with TRBJ2-7, with 7 nucleotides matching TRBD1. The CDR3 covers 13 residues. Germline CDR1 GTSNPN, CDR2 SVGIG (reference sequence). The J segment lost 6 bases and the V segment lost 4 bases, leaving 9 bases of the junction unmatched.

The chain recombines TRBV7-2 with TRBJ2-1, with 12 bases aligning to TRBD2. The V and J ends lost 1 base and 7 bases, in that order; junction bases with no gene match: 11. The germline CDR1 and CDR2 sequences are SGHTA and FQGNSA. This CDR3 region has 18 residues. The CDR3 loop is CASSLVLFWLAGGNEQFF. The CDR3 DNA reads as TGTGCCAGCAGCTTAGTTTTGTTTTGGCTAGCGGGAGGGAATGAGCAGTTCTTC.

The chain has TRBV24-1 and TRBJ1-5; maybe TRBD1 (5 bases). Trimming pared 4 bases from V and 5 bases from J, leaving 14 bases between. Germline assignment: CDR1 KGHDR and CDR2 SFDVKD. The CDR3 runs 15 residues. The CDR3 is CATSDLDKPDQPQHF. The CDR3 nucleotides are TGTGCCACCAGTGACCTGGACAAACCGGATCAGCCCCAGCATTTT.

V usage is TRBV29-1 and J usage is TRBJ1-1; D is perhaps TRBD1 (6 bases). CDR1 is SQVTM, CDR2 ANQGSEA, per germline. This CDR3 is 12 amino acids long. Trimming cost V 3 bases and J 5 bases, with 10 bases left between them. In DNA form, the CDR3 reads TGCAGCGTTGAGAACAGGGAAACTGAAGCTTTCTTT. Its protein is CSVENRETEAFF.

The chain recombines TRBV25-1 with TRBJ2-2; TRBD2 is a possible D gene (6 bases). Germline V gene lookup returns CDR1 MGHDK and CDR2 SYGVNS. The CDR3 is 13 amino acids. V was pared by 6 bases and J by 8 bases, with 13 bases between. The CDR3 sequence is CASSALTRGELFF. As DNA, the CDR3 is TGTGCCAGCAGCGCCTTGACTAGGGGGGAGCTGTTTTTT.

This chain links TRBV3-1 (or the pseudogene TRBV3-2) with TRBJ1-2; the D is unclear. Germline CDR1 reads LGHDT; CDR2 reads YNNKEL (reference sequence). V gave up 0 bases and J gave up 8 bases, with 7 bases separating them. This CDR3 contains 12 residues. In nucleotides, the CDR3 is TGTGCCAGCAGCCAAGAAGTAAGCGGCTACACCTTC. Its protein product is CASSQEVSGYTF.

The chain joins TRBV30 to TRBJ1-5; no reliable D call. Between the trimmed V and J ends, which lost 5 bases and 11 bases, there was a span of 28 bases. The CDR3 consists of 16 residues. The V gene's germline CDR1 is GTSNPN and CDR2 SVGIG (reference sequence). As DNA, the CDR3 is TGTGCCTGGGGAGCCAAGTGGACTGAAAATCCGAGGGCCCAGCATTTT. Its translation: CAWGAKWTENPRAQHF.

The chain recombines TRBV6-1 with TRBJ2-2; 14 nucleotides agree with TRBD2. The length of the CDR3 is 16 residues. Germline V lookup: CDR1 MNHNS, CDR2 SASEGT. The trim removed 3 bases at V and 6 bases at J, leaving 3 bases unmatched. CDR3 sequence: CASSDGLAGGSGELFF. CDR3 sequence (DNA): TGTGCCAGCAGTGATGGACTAGCGGGGGGATCCGGGGAGCTGTTTTTT.

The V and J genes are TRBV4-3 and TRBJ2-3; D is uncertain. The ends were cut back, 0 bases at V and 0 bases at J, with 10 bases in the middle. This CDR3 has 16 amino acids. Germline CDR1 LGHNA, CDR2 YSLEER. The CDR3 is CASSQDGDGSTDTQYF. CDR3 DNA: TGCGCCAGCAGCCAAGATGGAGACGGTAGCACAGATACGCAGTATTTT.

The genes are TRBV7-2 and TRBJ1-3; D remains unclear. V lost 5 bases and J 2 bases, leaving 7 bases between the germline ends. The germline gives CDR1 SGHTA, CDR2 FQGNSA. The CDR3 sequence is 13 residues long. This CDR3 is CASSPTPGNTIYF. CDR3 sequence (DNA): TGTGCCAGCAGCCCGACTCCTGGAAACACCATATATTTT.

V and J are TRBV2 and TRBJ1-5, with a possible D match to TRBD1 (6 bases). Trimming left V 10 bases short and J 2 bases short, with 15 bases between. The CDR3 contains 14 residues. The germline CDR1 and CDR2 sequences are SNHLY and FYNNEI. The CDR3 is CATRTDLGNQPQHF. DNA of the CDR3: TGTGCCACCAGGACAGACTTGGGCAATCAGCCCCAGCATTTT.

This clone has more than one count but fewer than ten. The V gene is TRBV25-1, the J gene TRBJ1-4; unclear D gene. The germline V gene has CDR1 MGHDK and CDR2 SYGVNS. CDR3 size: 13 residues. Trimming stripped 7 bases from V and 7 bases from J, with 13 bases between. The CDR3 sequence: CASNSAGGEKLFF. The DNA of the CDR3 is TGTGCCAGCAATTCCGCTGGAGGTGAAAAACTGTTTTTT. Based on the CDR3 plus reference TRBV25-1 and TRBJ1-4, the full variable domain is EADIYQTPRYLVIGTGKKITLECSQTMGHDKMYWYQQDPGMELHLIHYSYGVNSTEKGDLSSESTVSRIRTEHFPLTLESARPSHTSQYLCASNSAGGEKLFFGSGTQLSVL.

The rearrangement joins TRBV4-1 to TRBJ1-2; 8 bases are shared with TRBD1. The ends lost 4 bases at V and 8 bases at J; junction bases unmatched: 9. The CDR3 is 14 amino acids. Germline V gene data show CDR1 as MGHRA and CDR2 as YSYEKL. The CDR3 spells CASSPTGTGGGYTF. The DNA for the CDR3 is TGCGCCAGCAGCCCAACCGGGACAGGAGGGGGCTACACCTTC.

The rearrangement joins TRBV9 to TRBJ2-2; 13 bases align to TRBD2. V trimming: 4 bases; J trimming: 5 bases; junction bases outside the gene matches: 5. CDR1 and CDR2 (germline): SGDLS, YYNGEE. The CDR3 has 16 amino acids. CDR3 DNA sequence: TGTGCCAGCAGCACTGGACTAGCGGGAGATACCGGGGAGCTGTTTTTT. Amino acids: CASSTGLAGDTGELFF. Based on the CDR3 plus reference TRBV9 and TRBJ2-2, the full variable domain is DSGVTQTPKHLITATGQRVTLRCSPRSGDLSVYWYQQSLDQGLQFLIQYYNGEERAKGNILERFSAQQFPDLHSELNLSSLELGDSALYFCASSTGLAGDTGELFFGEGSRLTVL.

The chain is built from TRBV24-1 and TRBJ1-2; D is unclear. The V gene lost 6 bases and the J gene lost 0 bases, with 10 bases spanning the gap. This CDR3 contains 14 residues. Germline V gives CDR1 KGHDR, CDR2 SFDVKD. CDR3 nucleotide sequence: TGTGCCACCAGTACTAGGTATGCTAACTATGGCTACACCTTC. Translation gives CATSTRYANYGYTF.

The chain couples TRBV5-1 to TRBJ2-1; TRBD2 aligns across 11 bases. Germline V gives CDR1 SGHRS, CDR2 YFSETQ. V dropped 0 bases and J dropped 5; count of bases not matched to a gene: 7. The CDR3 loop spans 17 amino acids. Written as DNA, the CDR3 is TGCGCCAGCAGCTTGGAGGTACTAGCGGGAGTGCACAATGAGCAGTTCTTC. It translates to CASSLEVLAGVHNEQFF.